The clone carrying this T cell receptor (beta chain) was seen a few times. The data stem from a study of patients and donors after allogeneic stem cell transplantation. CDR3 length equals 15 residues. The germline CDR1 and CDR2 sequences are MNHNS and SASEGT. V lost 3 bases and J 2 bases, leaving 11 bases between the germline ends. TCRdb fed the RT-PCR reads into MiXCR, producing one record per CDR3 protein. The sample carries approximately 140,000 distinct CDR3 sequences, 37% recorded once. The genes are TRBV6-1 and TRBJ2-1, with a possible D match to TRBD1 (6 bases). The sample comprised blood, either unsorted or a sorted T cell fraction (not recorded which). The receptor's source is a human donor who was either an allogeneic HSCT recipient or a stem cell or donor lymphocyte infusion donor (not recorded which). It is not recorded whose cells these are; they may come from a transplant donor. CDR3: CASSDWQGTYNEQFF. The DNA for the CDR3 is TGTGCCAGCAGTGATTGGCAGGGGACCTACAATGAGCAGTTCTTC.